Many counts were recorded for the clone carrying this T cell receptor (beta chain). Its specificity is not known. Sequencing libraries made from TCR beta cDNA carried unique molecular identifiers. T cells numbering roughly 0.85 to 11 million gave rise to roughly 0.5 million cDNA molecules. Each CDR3 protein is one row after TCRdb ran MiXCR on the PCR reads. The sample holds 400,000 to 500,000 distinct CDR3 sequences; more than 30% are singletons and the top ten take roughly 8.2%. These data come from a study of post-analysis software for immune sequencing data. Study background: The disease courses covered relapsing-remitting, secondary progressive and progressive-relapsing multiple sclerosis.

The V and J ends lost 7 bases and 5 bases, in that order; junction bases with no gene match: 7. In germline, CDR1 is SQVTM, CDR2 ANQGSEA. The CDR3 spans 12 residues. Study observations and caveats: Controls had lower frequencies than patients of roughly five TRBV segments, which included TRBV5-6, TRBV5-1 and TRBV20-1. Versus controls, multiple sclerosis patients showed significantly lower diversity (normalized Chao1). Co-batched samples clustered tightly together by F measure.

Sequences were obtained from blood. The chain is built from TRBV29-1 and TRBJ2-5, with 7 nucleotides matching TRBD1. This TCR was sampled from a girl aged 2-10 years with multiple sclerosis. The CDR3 sequence is CSAATGSETQYF. CDR3 bases: TGCAGCGCCGCGACAGGGTCGGAGACCCAGTACTTC.